A single sample is the source of the 13 T cell receptor beta chains below, sequenced in a study of blood T cell repertoires in COVID-19. Some clones are missing from TCRdb's copy, which holds only in-frame ones; the method was immunoSEQ multiplex PCR. The sample has 330,000 or so clones, more than 75% seen once; the top ten hold 2.5% to 3%. Sequenced material: PBMCs or T cells enriched from blood (not recorded which). The origin of the receptors is a woman in her 30s who had recovered from COVID-19.

The V call is TRBV9, the J call TRBJ2-2; tentatively, D is TRBD1 (5 bases). The CDR3 is 16 amino acids. With 4 bases removed from V and 0 bases from J, the gap between germline ends came to 13 bases. The V gene's germline CDR1 is SGDLS and CDR2 YYNGEE. The CDR3 here is CASSRTPGSNTGELFF. Here the CDR3 DNA reads TGTGCCAGCAGCAGGACCCCAGGGTCGAACACCGGGGAGCTGTTTTTT.

The gene calls are TRBV20-1 and TRBJ2-5; D not resolved. V gave up 4 bases and J gave up 9 bases, with 12 bases separating them. The length of the CDR3 is 11 residues. Germline assignment: CDR1 DFQATT and CDR2 SNEGSKA (reference sequence). CDR3 DNA sequence: TGCAGTGCTAATGGAAATGAGGCCCAGTACTTC. This translates into CSANGNEAQYF.

The chain recombines TRBV2 with TRBJ1-3; perhaps TRBD1 as D (6 bases). The CDR3 spans 16 residues. The V and J ends lost 2 bases and 4 bases respectively, with 15 bases between them. The germline V gene has CDR1 SNHLY and CDR2 FYNNEI. The CDR3 protein is CASSEHRELSGNTIYF. CDR3 DNA: TGTGCCAGCAGTGAACACAGGGAATTATCCGGAAACACCATATATTTT.

The chain joins TRBV5-1 to TRBJ1-1, with D unresolved. Germline loops: CDR1 SGHRS, CDR2 YFSETQ. CDR3 size: 13 residues. Trimming cost V 1 base and J 1 base, with 5 bases left between them. This CDR3 is CASSLQENTEAFF. Here the CDR3 DNA reads TGCGCCAGCAGCTTGCAGGAGAACACTGAAGCTTTCTTT.

The chain uses TRBV28 and TRBJ2-1; 7 nucleotides match TRBD2. Germline lookup yields CDR1 MDHEN and CDR2 SYDVKM. The CDR3 is made up of 17 amino acids. V was pared by 2 bases and J by 0 bases, with 7 bases of the junction left unmatched. This CDR3 is CASSLMRERGSYNEQFF. CDR3 bases: TGTGCCAGCAGTTTAATGCGAGAGCGGGGCTCCTACAATGAGCAGTTCTTC.

The chain has TRBV3-1 (or the pseudogene TRBV3-2) and TRBJ1-3, with a weak D call TRBD1 (5 bases). CDR1 and CDR2 (germline): LGHDT, YNNKEL (reference sequence). The V end lost 2 bases, the J end lost 4 bases, and 9 bases lay between the germline ends. This CDR3 is built from 14 residues. The CDR3 nucleotides read TGTGCCAGCAGCCAAAGGGGAACCGGAAACACCATATATTTT. This sequence encodes CASSQRGTGNTIYF.

The J gene is TRBJ2-2, the V gene TRBV28; the D gene is possibly TRBD1 (6 bases). This CDR3 comprises 15 residues. In germline, CDR1 is MDHEN, CDR2 SYDVKM. Deletions cut 5 bases from V and 0 bases from J, with 10 bases between. The CDR3 nucleotides are TGTGCCAGCAGTGCGTGGACAGCGAACACCGGGGAGCTGTTTTTT. Translated: CASSAWTANTGELFF.

The CDR3 loop is CASSPRREGYNEQFF. The DNA of the CDR3 is TGTGCCAGCAGCCCCCGGCGGGAGGGATACAATGAGCAGTTCTTC. The rearrangement links TRBV9 to TRBJ2-1; TRBD2 agrees at 9 bases. This CDR3 spans 15 amino acids. The V segment lost 4 bases and the J segment 4 bases; nucleotides outside the gene matches: 6. CDR1 is SGDLS, CDR2 YYNGEE, per germline.

V usage is TRBV13 and J usage is TRBJ2-1; 10 bases match TRBD2. The V segment lost 8 bases and the J segment 4 bases; nucleotides outside the gene matches: 2. Germline CDR1 and CDR2: PRHDT and FYEKMQ (reference sequence). This CDR3 region has 13 residues. The CDR3 spells CASGTSVYNEQFF. In nucleotides, the CDR3 is TGTGCCAGCGGGACTAGCGTATACAATGAGCAGTTCTTC.

The chain links TRBV27 to TRBJ1-2; D is ambiguous. V shed 1 base and J shed 8 bases, with 20 bases lying between them. The CDR3 runs 16 residues. Germline V CDR1 and CDR2: MNHEY, SMNVEV (reference sequence). The CDR3 DNA reads as TGTGCCAGCAGTTTATGGTACTTTGGGCAGACAAGCGGCTACACCTTC. Translated: CASSLWYFGQTSGYTF.

This clone was observed at least ten times. V gene TRBV6-4 combines with J gene TRBJ2-3; TRBD1 agrees at 8 bases. From germline, CDR1 is MRHNA and CDR2 SNTAGT. V shed 0 bases, J shed 6 bases, and the junction held 8 bases outside the gene matches. The CDR3 has 16 residues. CDR3 in DNA: TGTGCCAGCAGTGACTCGACAGGGGATGCTCGGGATACGCAGTATTTT. Its translation is CASSDSTGDARDTQYF.

This rearrangement joins TRBV28 to TRBJ1-4, with D unresolved. V gave up 6 bases and J gave up 2 bases, with 7 bases separating them. Germline V gene lookup returns CDR1 MDHEN and CDR2 SYDVKM. The CDR3 extends over 13 amino acids. CDR3 DNA: TGTGCCAGCAGGTATCCCACTAATGAAAAACTGTTTTTT. Protein: CASRYPTNEKLFF.

The chain recombines TRBV27 with TRBJ1-4; 8 bases fit TRBD1. Germline CDR1 and CDR2: MNHEY and SMNVEV (reference sequence). V shed 5 bases, J shed 6 bases, and the junction held 5 bases outside the gene matches. This CDR3 comprises 14 residues. CDR3 sequence (DNA): TGTGCCAGCAGTGGACAGGGTGGGGATGAAAAACTGTTTTTT. Its protein product is CASSGQGGDEKLFF.